This T cell receptor beta chain was retrieved from a study of cytomegalovirus exposure and HLA in healthy donors. Study information: Of around 400 genotyped donors, 81% grouped in the Caucasian-associated ancestry cluster. General study findings and limits: It was approximately 170 TCR beta chains that were listed as cytomegalovirus-associated. In vitro checks showed that a few CMV-associated chains really do target CMV antigens. Judged likely to be a sequencing artifact was a cluster of highly shared sequence variants.

On this clone: Its antigen is currently unknown.

The PCR used 60 Vbeta and 13 Jbeta primers. Sequenced by immunoSEQ multiplex PCR; TCRdb stores in-frame clones only, minus some. The sample yields under 200,000 clones, 75% to 80% seen once. CDR3 size: 15 residues. Germline CDR1 is MDHEN and CDR2 is SYDVKM. V lost 4 bases, J lost 6 bases, and 16 bases lay in between. This TCR was sampled from a man aged 50-60 years in good health and CMV-seropositive. What was sequenced was PBMCs. The V call is TRBV28, the J call TRBJ1-5; a possible D gene is TRBD1 (6 bases). CDR3 region: CASSSTDRLGQPQHF. The CDR3 DNA follows: TGTGCCAGCAGTTCCACTGACAGGTTGGGTCAGCCCCAGCATTTT.